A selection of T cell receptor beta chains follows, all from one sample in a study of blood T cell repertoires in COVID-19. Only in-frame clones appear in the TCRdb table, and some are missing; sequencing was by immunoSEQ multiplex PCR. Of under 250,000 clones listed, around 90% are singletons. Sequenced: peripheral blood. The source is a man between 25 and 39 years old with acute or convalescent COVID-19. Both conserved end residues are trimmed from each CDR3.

CDR3aa: ASSRLDRLQGEAF
len: 13
j_gene: TRBJ1-1
v_gene: TRBV28

CDR3aa: ASSLGRRQNTDTQY
len: 14
j_gene: TRBJ2-3
v_gene: TRBV7-8

CDR3aa: ASRGGASNTIY
len: 11
j_gene: TRBJ1-3
v_gene: TRBV25-1

CDR3aa: ASSTPGQGAETQY
len: 13
j_gene: TRBJ2-5
v_gene: TRBV28

CDR3aa: ASSLRDSMNTEAF
len: 13
j_gene: TRBJ1-1
v_gene: TRBV9

CDR3aa: ASSPPGGGGGEKLF
len: 14
j_gene: TRBJ1-4
v_gene: TRBV18

CDR3aa: ASSLSRGTASYEQY
len: 14
j_gene: TRBJ2-7
v_gene: TRBV7-2

CDR3aa: ASSQEGAGTWREQY
len: 14
j_gene: TRBJ2-7
v_gene: TRBV3-1/TRBV3-2

CDR3aa: AWIRTGNTGELF
len: 12
j_gene: TRBJ2-2
v_gene: TRBV30

CDR3aa: ASSLDSSSGAAKNIQY
len: 16
j_gene: TRBJ2-4
v_gene: TRBV5-4

CDR3aa: ASSRGGALEQY
len: 11
j_gene: TRBJ2-7
v_gene: TRBV14

CDR3aa: ASSLYVTGKGEKLF
len: 14
j_gene: TRBJ1-4
v_gene: TRBV28

CDR3aa: ASSLWSGGTDTQY
len: 13
j_gene: TRBJ2-3
v_gene: TRBV5-5

CDR3aa: ATSRKQGDTEAF
len: 12
j_gene: TRBJ1-1
v_gene: TRBV15

CDR3aa: ASSKGQGIEALH
len: 12
j_gene: TRBJ1-6
v_gene: TRBV5-1

CDR3aa: ASSVKGLASFTDTQY
len: 15
j_gene: TRBJ2-3
v_gene: TRBV9

CDR3aa: AWSVGGNTEAF
len: 11
j_gene: TRBJ1-1
v_gene: TRBV30

CDR3aa: ASSFPGTGNSPLH
len: 13
j_gene: TRBJ1-6
v_gene: TRBV28

CDR3aa: ASSLIPTGRFSPLH
len: 14
j_gene: TRBJ1-6
v_gene: TRBV5-5

CDR3aa: ASSALGGLPQY
len: 11
j_gene: TRBJ2-5
v_gene: TRBV2

CDR3aa: ASSYKRGYTGELF
len: 13
j_gene: TRBJ2-2
v_gene: TRBV6-6

CDR3aa: ASSPRQGRETQY
len: 12
j_gene: TRBJ2-5
v_gene: TRBV27

CDR3aa: ASSLFAGPDIEQF
len: 13
j_gene: TRBJ2-1
v_gene: TRBV5-4

CDR3aa: ASRGGTSGSYEQY
len: 13
j_gene: TRBJ2-7
v_gene: TRBV28

CDR3aa: SVQDRASYEQY
len: 11
j_gene: TRBJ2-7
v_gene: TRBV29-1

CDR3aa: ASSLGREGSPLH
len: 12
j_gene: TRBJ1-6
v_gene: TRBV5-5

CDR3aa: ASGGVAGTNTGELF
len: 14
j_gene: TRBJ2-2
v_gene: TRBV7-7

CDR3aa: ASSEYSRLSGNTIY
len: 14
j_gene: TRBJ1-3
v_gene: TRBV25-1

CDR3aa: ASSYTGTGRYEQY
len: 13
j_gene: TRBJ2-7
v_gene: TRBV11-2

CDR3aa: SAAPGNEQF
len: 9
j_gene: TRBJ2-1
v_gene: TRBV20-1

CDR3aa: ASRFWY
len: 6
j_gene: TRBJ2-7
v_gene: TRBV21-1

CDR3aa: AWCGTSGGLACTDTQY
len: 16
j_gene: TRBJ2-3
v_gene: TRBV30

CDR3aa: ASSLSNSYEQY
len: 11
j_gene: TRBJ2-7
v_gene: TRBV28

CDR3aa: ASSLRELRGGTEAF
len: 14
j_gene: TRBJ1-1
v_gene: TRBV5-1

CDR3aa: ASSLARTNYGYT
len: 12
j_gene: TRBJ1-2
v_gene: TRBV7-2

CDR3aa: ASRRGEIDSPLH
len: 12
j_gene: TRBJ1-6
v_gene: TRBV5-1

CDR3aa: ASSKDRFSTEAF
len: 12
j_gene: TRBJ1-1
v_gene: TRBV7-3

CDR3aa: ASSSGDGVNEQF
len: 12
j_gene: TRBJ2-1
v_gene: TRBV5-1

CDR3aa: ASSPGTGIRQPQH
len: 13
j_gene: TRBJ1-5
v_gene: TRBV6-5

CDR3aa: ASSQVTRAIGELF
len: 13
j_gene: TRBJ2-2
v_gene: TRBV3-1/TRBV3-2

CDR3aa: ASSIGLAGHSWDTGELF
len: 17
j_gene: TRBJ2-2
v_gene: TRBV11-2

CDR3aa: ASSVEPGKGTEAF
len: 13
j_gene: TRBJ1-1
v_gene: TRBV9

CDR3aa: ASSGLADSYEQY
len: 12
j_gene: TRBJ2-7
v_gene: TRBV27

CDR3aa: AIMTPASGPNEQF
len: 13
j_gene: TRBJ2-1
v_gene: TRBV28

CDR3aa: ASSGVASGSNEQF
len: 13
j_gene: TRBJ2-1
v_gene: TRBV19

CDR3aa: ASSPTGTRANEQY
len: 13
j_gene: TRBJ2-7
v_gene: TRBV4-1

CDR3aa: ASSPRRAGVQETQY
len: 14
j_gene: TRBJ2-5
v_gene: TRBV7-2

CDR3aa: ASSLTRDYGYT
len: 11
j_gene: TRBJ1-2
v_gene: TRBV5-8

CDR3aa: ASSLRGARAETQY
len: 13
j_gene: TRBJ2-5
v_gene: TRBV7-2